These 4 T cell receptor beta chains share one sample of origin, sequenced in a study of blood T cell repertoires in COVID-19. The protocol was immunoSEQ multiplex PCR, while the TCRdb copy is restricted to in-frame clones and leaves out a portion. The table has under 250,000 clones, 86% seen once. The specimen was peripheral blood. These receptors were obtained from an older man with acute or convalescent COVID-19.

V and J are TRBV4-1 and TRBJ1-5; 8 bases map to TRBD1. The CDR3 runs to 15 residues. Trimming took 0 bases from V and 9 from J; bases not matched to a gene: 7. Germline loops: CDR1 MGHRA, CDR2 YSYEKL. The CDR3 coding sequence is TGCGCCAGCAGCCAAGAGGTACAGGGGGGTGGGCCCCAGCATTTT. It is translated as CASSQEVQGGGPQHF.

CDR3 sequence reads: CASSQEDLQGYGYTF. The CDR3 DNA is TGTGCCAGCAGCCAAGAGGACCTCCAGGGCTATGGCTACACCTTC. The chain couples TRBV3-1 (or the pseudogene TRBV3-2) to TRBJ1-2; possibly TRBD1 for D (5 bases). CDR1 and CDR2 from the germline V gene are LGHDT and YNNKEL (reference sequence). V lost 0 bases and J lost 4, with 12 bases in between. The CDR3 consists of 15 residues.

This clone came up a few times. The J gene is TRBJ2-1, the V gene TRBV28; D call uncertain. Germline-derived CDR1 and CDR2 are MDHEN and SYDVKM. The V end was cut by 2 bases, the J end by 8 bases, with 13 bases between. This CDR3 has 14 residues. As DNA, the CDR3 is TGTGCCAGCAGTTTACTAGGAACGAGCGATGAGCAGTTCTTC. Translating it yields CASSLLGTSDEQFF.

CDR3 DNA: TGCGCCAGCAGCTTGGGGACAGGGTTACCCGGGGATGAGCAGTTCTTC. Protein sequence: CASSLGTGLPGDEQFF. The chain couples TRBV5-1 to TRBJ2-1; 8 nucleotides align to TRBD1. Germline CDR1 is SGHRS and CDR2 is YFSETQ. V shed 0 bases, J shed 8 bases, and the junction held 10 bases outside the gene matches. The CDR3 totals 16 residues.